The present entry profiles one T cell receptor (beta chain) with its context. What it recognizes is unknown. The record originates from a study of T cell responses to AZD1222 COVID-19 vaccine. Turning to the study itself: Some second doses came at about 4 weeks and others at about 12 weeks; these were pooled.

Study observations and caveats: Only 5 or 6 AZD1222 recipients were seropositive at baseline. Nearly half of spike-specific TCRs reportedly target unmutated variant regions.

Produced via immunoSEQ multiplex PCR; TCRdb's table is partial and in-frame only. The data show tens of thousands of clones, roughly 85% seen once. The specimen was peripheral blood, collected on day 0 of AZD1222 vaccination. The source is an adult in good health.

CDR3 region: CASSFDPTGELFF. The CDR3, as DNA: TGCGCCAGCAGCTTTGATCCCACCGGGGAGCTGTTTTTT. The V call is TRBV5-1, the J call TRBJ2-2; D is uncertain. This CDR3 comprises 13 residues. Between the trimmed V and J ends, which lost 2 bases and 4 bases, there was a span of 6 bases. Germline V lookup: CDR1 SGHRS, CDR2 YFSETQ.